Reported below is one TCR beta chain. This record belongs to a study of CD8 T cells in Susac syndrome. FACS was used to enrich TEMRA cells, whereas the CD8+ and CD4+ T cells were obtained by negative isolation. Germline V gene sequence: CDR1 LGHDT, CDR2 YNNKEL (reference sequence). The CDR3 runs to 15 residues. Trimming stripped 2 bases from V and 5 bases from J, with 15 bases between. Reverse transcription of roughly 0.5 to 1 ug RNA used random hexamers. Across 54 Vbeta and 13 Jbeta, immunoSEQ multiplex PCR amplified TCR beta CDR3. In TCRdb, the immunoSEQ multiplex PCR reads were re-called with MiXCR into one record per CDR3 protein. The sample shows about 210,000 distinct CDR3 sequences, roughly 96% of them seen only once.

The sample taken for sequencing was CD4+ T cells from PBMCs. The receptor comes from a human donor with multiple sclerosis. V gene TRBV3-1 combines with J gene TRBJ1-1, with D possibly being TRBD1 (6 bases). CDR3 sequence: CASSQKRGGYTEAFF. The CDR3 nucleotides are TGTGCCAGCAGCCAAAAGAGGGGGGGGTATACTGAAGCTTTCTTT.